This passage covers 2 T cell receptor beta chains from one sample sequenced in a study of control samples from healthy donors and cancer patients. Libraries were prepared by immunoSEQ multiplex PCR; TCRdb keeps only in-frame clonotypes and omits some of them. The profile shows 78,000 or so clones, more than 80% of them singletons. Sequencing was carried out using blood. The receptor set was obtained from a man aged 45-60 years in good health.

V is TRBV27 and J is TRBJ1-1; D is perhaps TRBD1 (5 bases). This CDR3 has 13 amino acids. V was trimmed by 3 bases and J by 5 bases, leaving 10 bases between them. Germline CDR1 reads MNHEY; CDR2 reads SMNVEV (reference sequence). CDR3 protein: CASSFSGRTEAFF. DNA of the CDR3: TGTGCCAGCAGTTTTTCAGGGAGGACTGAAGCTTTCTTT.

The rearrangement joins TRBV5-5 to TRBJ2-7; unclear D gene. The CDR3 is made up of 11 amino acids. V lost 6 bases, J lost 5 bases, and 9 bases lay in between. Germline assignment: CDR1 SGHKS and CDR2 YYEKEE (reference sequence). CDR3 in amino acids: CASNLIDEQYF. The DNA for the CDR3 is TGTGCCAGCAACCTAATTGACGAGCAGTACTTC.